Given below is one T cell receptor beta chain in context. Its antigen is unidentified. The record originates from a study of a mutant IDH1 vaccine in newly diagnosed glioma. Study background: Patients arrived already treated with radiotherapy, temozolomide, or both, most having had both.

The V gene's germline CDR1 is GTSNPN and CDR2 SVGIG (reference sequence). This CDR3 is 18 amino acids long. J was trimmed by 5 bases and V by 5 bases; bases with no gene match: 20. Assay used: immunoSEQ multiplex PCR; TCRdb lists only in-frame clones, some missing. The sample has approximately 84,000 clones, 75% to 85% seen once. Specified time point: week 47, end of study. With topical imiquimod, each dose of the vaccine consisted of 300 ug of mutant IDH1 20-mer peptide. The source material was PBMCs, sampled from a glioma patient whose treatment included an IDH1 peptide vaccine. This chain connects TRBV30 to TRBJ2-5, with 10 nucleotides matching TRBD2. The receptor was derived from a man aged 40-49 years with glioma. The CDR3 bases are TGTGCCTGGGAAGGGGCGAAACTAGCGGGGTTCTCGGGGGAGACCCAGTACTTC. Protein sequence: CAWEGAKLAGFSGETQYF.